This is a list of T cell receptor beta chains from one sample in a study of shared clonotypes between healthy human individuals. Sequencing used immunoSEQ multiplex PCR; TCRdb keeps in-frame clones, though not all of them. The table has fewer than 600,000 clones, about 74% seen once. What was sequenced was PBMCs. The receptors come from a woman aged 40 to 49 in good health. Some clones in this sample may be carry-over from other donors' samples. The CDR3 runs from the conserved cysteine through the conserved F or W.

v_gene | CDR3aa
TRBV10-2 | CASSVAGGPDTQYF
TRBV10-3 | CAISQDREGSEAFF
TRBV29-1 | CSAAATGGYEQYF
TRBV2 | CASRGLASNEQFF
TRBV5-1 | CASSPGGVNAIYEQYF
TRBV7-8 | CASSLVGYGRGSYEQYF
TRBV28 | CASSLASVPNYGYTF
TRBV7-6 | CASSFGQGAEGEQYF
TRBV6-1 | CASSWTGVDEQYF
TRBV18 | CASSEGQVGETQYF
TRBV30 | CAWSDEYEQYF
TRBV5-4 | CASSSTTGTAAYEQYF
TRBV30 | CAWRMGMGTDTQYF
TRBV30 | CAWNPFRDYEQYF
TRBV7-9 | CASSLGSYEQYF
TRBV5-8 | CASSSPDRIFYEQYF
TRBV6-5 | CASSRTGSIGELFF
TRBV28 | CASSIGGLNTEAFF
TRBV10-2 | CASGQDWDTGELFF
TRBV30 | CAWSGQRGQPQHF
TRBV29-1 | CSVESAGAGYGYTF
TRBV5-1 | CASSTPTREPETQYF
TRBV20-1 | CSARWTDEQYF
TRBV7-9 | CASSPFPARAAQPQHF
TRBV9 | CASSSQVANTGELFF
TRBV5-6 | CASSKWGRELGGYTF
TRBV10-3 | CAIRAQGGTEAFF
TRBV7-9 | CASSWDRDPRGNTIYF
TRBV5-1 | CASSLGASGPSTQYF
TRBV14 | CASSQELGFSGANVLTF
TRBV28 | CASRTSGSTDTQYF
TRBV7-9 | CASSRVGASSGNTIYF
TRBV9 | CASSVVEGGDTQYF
TRBV5-4 | CASSSDGQGPQHF
TRBV6-6 | CASSYYENTEAFF
TRBV27 | CASSLRGDSPLHF
TRBV5-1 | CASSLPTADTQYF
TRBV2 | CASTRQGQETQYF
TRBV30 | CAWRPKLGPGGDEAFF
TRBV30 | CAWSVRSGRLNEQFF
TRBV6-6 | CASSSGGGTEAFF
TRBV21-1 | CASSTLKTRVSYEQYF
TRBV6-5 | CASSYLAGASYEQYF
TRBV28 | CASSSSDRADTIYF
TRBV30 | CAWSFLSPSRGDEQFF
TRBV5-6 | CASSLAGPLSYEQYF
TRBV15 | CATSREGGGAYGYTF
TRBV9 | CASSLGTSFDEQFF
TRBV7-9 | CASSSPTGAYEQYF
TRBV7-6 | CASSSSSTGELFF
TRBV28 | CASSLIGRSRVYEQYF
TRBV2 | CASSPQGEQPQHF
TRBV5-1 | CASRIGYNTYEQYF
TRBV7-9 | CASSSQGAHNEQFF
TRBV19 | CASSGQGAFVTQYF
TRBV28 | CASSLWRSNEQFF
TRBV7-8 | CASSSLAGDQPQHF